This T cell receptor beta chain was captured in a study of CD8 T cells in ankylosing spondylitis. Study-level results: In ankylosing spondylitis patients, matched synovial fluid reportedly showed significant enrichment of disease-linked clones. What seemed typical of ankylosing spondylitis blood was a TCR beta motif built from several highly homologous variants.

This clonotype was found many times. Its antigen remains unknown. TCRdb recomputed calls from the 5' RACE reads with MiXCR, one row per CDR3 protein. The table lists around 330,000 distinct CDR3 sequences, approximately 10% of them singletons. Sequencing input: blood, either unsorted or a sorted T cell fraction (not recorded which). The sequence was obtained from a female donor with ankylosing spondylitis or in good health (not recorded which).

CDR3 protein: CASSLRVGGILYGYTF. Here the CDR3 DNA reads TGTGCCAGCAGCCTAAGGGTCGGGGGAATATTGTATGGCTACACCTTC. The chain uses TRBV9 and TRBJ1-2; D may be TRBD1 (5 bases). V was cut by 4 bases and J by 5 bases, with 21 bases left in between. Germline V gives CDR1 SGDLS, CDR2 YYNGEE. CDR3 length: 16 residues.